Listed here is a single T cell receptor beta chain. The repertoire was sequenced with immunoSEQ multiplex PCR; TCRdb's copy has only in-frame clones and lacks some. The profile shows around 83,000 clones, around 90% of them singletons. The data derive from a study of technical replicates of blood from a few donors. CDR3 size: 15 residues. V dropped 7 bases and J dropped 1; count of bases not matched to a gene: 8. Germline loops: CDR1 SGHKS, CDR2 YYEKEE (reference sequence). The receptor comes from a human donor in good health. Some clones in this sample may be carry-over from other donors' samples. V and J are TRBV5-5 and TRBJ1-1, with 9 bases fitting TRBD1. Sequencing was performed on T cells isolated from PBMCs. The CDR3 region has the DNA TGTGCCAGCGCCCTCCTGGGACAGGGGAACACTGAAGCTTTCTTT. This sequence encodes CASALLGQGNTEAFF.